The 2 T cell receptor beta chains presented below share a single source sample, sequenced in a study of early stage breast cancer tumors. Profiling relied on immunoSEQ multiplex PCR, and the TCRdb table lists in-frame clones only, not all of them. The sample records approximately 30,000 clones, roughly 78% being singletons. Sequenced input: blood. All receptors come from a person in their sixties with breast cancer.

J is TRBJ2-7 and V is TRBV7-2, with D possibly being TRBD2 (5 bases). Germline loops: CDR1 SGHTA, CDR2 FQGNSA. V was shortened by 6 bases and J by 2 bases, with 20 bases between the two germline ends. The CDR3 covers 16 residues. The CDR3 reads CASRRASHGGTYEQYF. The CDR3 DNA sequence: TGTGCCAGCAGGCGGGCTAGCCACGGAGGAACCTACGAGCAGTACTTC.

The rearrangement links TRBV11-3 to TRBJ2-1; TRBD1 aligns across 7 bases. Germline CDR1 is SGHNT and CDR2 is YENEEA. The V segment lost 4 bases and the J segment 4 bases; nucleotides outside the gene matches: 7. The CDR3 is 15 residues long. CDR3 amino acids: CASSWSIQGYNEQFF. CDR3 coding DNA: TGTGCCAGCAGCTGGAGCATACAGGGGTACAATGAGCAGTTCTTC.